The T cell receptor beta chain under discussion was sequenced for a study of blood T cells in healthy people across ages. Individuals who donated were healthy Caucasians from Russia aged about 6 to 100. This clonotype turned up a few times. The length of the CDR3 is 14 residues. Trimming cost V 7 bases and J 0 bases; bases outside gene matches: 3. CDR1 is MNHNS and CDR2 is SASEGT in the germline V gene. Together with a sample-barcoded 5' primer, a J-beta primer mix was included in a second PCR lasting about 7 to 12 cycles. TCRdb independently ran MiXCR on the 5' RACE reads; one entry per CDR3 protein. Of 600,000 or so distinct CDR3 sequences listed, roughly 31% are singletons.

Material: blood. This TCR was recovered from a woman at least 80 years old in good health. The gene calls are TRBV6-1 and TRBJ2-3; 8 nucleotides line up with TRBD2. The CDR3 DNA reads as TGTGCCAGCACCCCGGGGGGGAGCACAGATACGCAGTATTTT. It encodes CASTPGGSTDTQYF.